This entry lists 12 T cell receptor beta chains sequenced from one sample in a study of regulatory T cells in long-lasting Graves disease. Arm-PCR of CDR3 regions with iRepertoire HTBI primers generated TCR beta libraries. TCRdb used MiXCR to reprocess the multiplex PCR reads, holding one entry per CDR3 protein. The table lists around 250,000 distinct CDR3 sequences, 20% of them singletons. Stated time point: newly diagnosed GD, antithyroid drugs for less than 3 months. The TCR library was made from RNA extracted from PBMCs. The material sequenced was peripheral blood mononuclear cells (PBMCs), taken at new diagnosis, from a patient treated with antithyroid drugs. These receptors came from a female donor with Graves disease.

On this clonotype: This is likely an artifact of a read error, given a far larger clone one base away. The chain links TRBV3-2 to TRBJ2-2; TRBD1 is the table's D call, not checked against the DNA. TRBV3-2 is labeled a pseudogene. CDR3 size: 15 residues. DNA for the CDR3: TGTGCCAGCAGCCGAGACTGGGACAGAGCCGGGGAGCTGTTTTTT. Translated, it gives CASSRDWDRAGELFF.

There are many counts of this clonotype. The chain employs TRBV3-1 and TRBJ2-5, with D uncertain. The V gene lost 2 bases and the J gene lost 3 bases, with 1 base spanning the gap. CDR1 and CDR2 from the germline V gene are LGHDT and YNNKEL (reference sequence). CDR3 length: 11 residues. The CDR3 reads CASSQKETQYF. CDR3 DNA sequence: TGTGCCAGCAGCCAAAAAGAGACCCAGTACTTC.

CDR3 DNA: TGTGCCAGCAGCCTCTTCGGATTACAGGATACGCAGTATTTT. Protein: CASSLFGLQDTQYF. The V call is TRBV28, the J call TRBJ2-3, with D uncertain. V dropped 6 bases and J dropped 6 bases, with 16 bases sitting between them. The CDR3 loop spans 14 amino acids. Germline V gene lookup returns CDR1 MDHEN and CDR2 SYDVKM.

The chain uses TRBV7-9 and TRBJ2-1; TRBD1 matches 8 bases. Germline CDR1 reads SEHNR; CDR2 reads FQNEAQ (reference sequence). V gave up 5 bases and J gave up 6 bases; unmatched junction bases: 12. This CDR3 is built from 16 residues. The CDR3 spells CASSPQGAGGTNEQFF. CDR3 in DNA: TGTGCCAGCAGCCCCCAGGGGGCAGGTGGGACCAATGAGCAGTTCTTC.

In this sample, this clonotype turned up many times. This chain connects TRBV19 to TRBJ2-7; D might be TRBD1 or TRBD2, each matching 5 bases. Trimming took off 3 bases at V and 0 bases at J, with 9 bases between the two ends. The CDR3 has 14 residues. Germline assignment: CDR1 LNHDA and CDR2 SQIVND (reference sequence). The CDR3 coding sequence is TGTGCCAGTAGTATTGCAGGGAGCTCCTACGAGCAGTACTTC. Protein: CASSIAGSSYEQYF. The whole variable domain, remainder taken from reference TRBV19 and TRBJ2-7, is DGGITQSPKYLFRKEGQNVTLSCEQNLNHDAMYWYRQDPGQGLRLIYYSQIVNDFQKGDIAEGYSVSREKKESFPLTVTSAQKNPTAFYLCASSIAGSSYEQYFGPGTRLTVT.

The gene calls are TRBV5-5 and TRBJ1-1; a weak D match, TRBD1 (5 bases). The CDR3 loop spans 11 amino acids. CDR1 SGHKS and CDR2 YYEKEE come from the germline V gene (reference sequence). Between the trimmed V and J ends, which lost 7 bases and 11 bases, there was a span of 15 bases. The CDR3, as DNA: TGTGCCAGCTGCTCGGGACCCTGGGCTTTCTTT. It yields the protein CASCSGPWAFF. The whole variable domain, remainder taken from reference TRBV5-5 and TRBJ1-1, is DAGVTQSPTHLIKTRGQQVTLRCSPISGHKSVSWYQQVLGQGPQFIFQYYEKEERGRGNFPDRFSARQFPNYSSELNVNALLLGDSALYLCASCSGPWAFFGQGTRLTVV.

This clonotype was counted a few times. The rearrangement uses TRBV4-3 and TRBJ2-1, with TRBD1 matching over 7 bases. Germline V gene lookup returns CDR1 LGHNA and CDR2 YSLEER. The junction had 12 bases not matched to a gene; V was cut back by 0 bases and J by 7 bases. The CDR3 is 17 residues long. The CDR3 region is CASSQDWDRPMTNEQFF. The CDR3 DNA follows: TGCGCCAGCAGCCAAGATTGGGACAGACCAATGACAAATGAGCAGTTCTTC.

This clonotype occurred many times. The chain carries TRBV2 and TRBJ2-4; TRBD1 or TRBD2 may be the D gene (6 bases each). The germline V gene encodes CDR1 SNHLY and CDR2 FYNNEI. The V end lost 10 bases, the J end lost 2 bases, and 15 bases lay between the germline ends. The CDR3 has 14 residues. This CDR3 reads CATVLGGTKNIQYF. CDR3 bases: TGTGCCACTGTCTTGGGGGGCACCAAAAACATTCAGTACTTC.

This clonotype appeared a few times. The gene calls are TRBV2 and TRBJ2-1, with TRBD1 matching over 7 bases. V gave up 3 bases and J gave up 10 bases; unmatched junction bases: 6. The CDR3 runs to 13 residues. The germline gives CDR1 SNHLY, CDR2 FYNNEI. CDR3 sequence: CASSDTGAGEQFF. The CDR3 DNA reads as TGTGCCAGCAGTGACACAGGGGCCGGGGAGCAGTTCTTC.

The sample holds many counts of this clonotype. This rearrangement joins TRBV5-6 to TRBJ2-3, with unresolved D. Germline assignment: CDR1 SGHDT and CDR2 YYEEEE. V was cut by 0 bases and J by 1 base, with 9 bases left in between. The CDR3 contains 15 residues. The CDR3 DNA reads as TGTGCCAGCAGCTTGGGTCTTTCAGGCACAGATACGCAGTATTTT. As protein: CASSLGLSGTDTQYF.

This clonotype showed up many times. The gene calls are TRBV12-5 and TRBJ2-1, with 8 bases lining up with TRBD2. Germline V CDR1 and CDR2: LGHNT, FRNRAP. The CDR3 runs to 20 residues. Trimming removed 0 bases from V and 0 bases from J; junction bases left unmatched: 13. CDR3 in amino acids: CASGLVRGGGPRSSYNEQFF. The DNA for the CDR3 is TGTGCTAGTGGTTTGGTACGGGGCGGGGGGCCCAGAAGCTCCTACAATGAGCAGTTCTTC.

The chain recombines TRBV14 with TRBJ2-3; TRBD2 is a possible D gene (5 bases). CDR3 length equals 14 residues. V was shortened by 4 bases and J by 6 bases, with 14 bases between the two germline ends. Germline V CDR1 and CDR2: SGHDN, FVKESK. CDR3 residues: CASSRLLAGDTQYF. Written as DNA, the CDR3 is TGTGCCAGCAGCCGTCTCCTTGCGGGTGATACGCAGTATTTT.